Listed below are T cell receptor beta chains from one sample, sequenced in a study of blood T cells in healthy people across ages. TCRdb redid the calling of the 5' RACE reads with MiXCR, one entry per CDR3 protein. In the table there are just over 800,000 distinct CDR3 sequences, less than 80% of which are singletons. The sample comprised blood. The source of these receptors is a man younger than 40 in good health. CDR3s include the opening cysteine and the closing phenylalanine or tryptophan. D genes are given only for firm matches. Some rows mark clone size as missing; the rest say once, few, many or name a class of expanded clone.

V gene,J gene,D gene,clone size,CDR3 DNA,CDR3 protein
TRBV12-3/TRBV12-4,TRBJ2-1,.,.,TGTGCCAGCAGTTTTTCCCCCTCACAGGTCAATGAGCAGTTCTTC,CASSFSPSQVNEQFF
TRBV4-1,TRBJ2-1,.,.,TGCGCCAGCAGCCAAGGGGATCGCTCGCTGGGCAATGAGCAGTTCTTC,CASSQGDRSLGNEQFF
TRBV28,TRBJ2-7,.,many,TGTGCCAGCAGCCCTCTGGGGGGAACCTACGAGCAGTACTTC,CASSPLGGTYEQYF
TRBV11-2,TRBJ2-5,.,.,TGTGCCAGCAGCTTAGACTTGCCGCAGGGGGGAGAGACCCAGTACTTC,CASSLDLPQGGETQYF
TRBV3-1,TRBJ1-2,.,.,TGTGCCAGCAGCCAAGATCTTAGGGGCTACACCTTC,CASSQDLRGYTF
TRBV28,TRBJ1-2,TRBD1,.,TGTGCCAGCAGTTTATCCGACAGGGGGTACGGCTACACCTTC,CASSLSDRGYGYTF
TRBV4-3,TRBJ2-1,.,.,TGCGCCAGCAGCCAAGAAGCCGGGACTGGTCCCTACAATGAGCAGTTCTTC,CASSQEAGTGPYNEQFF
TRBV2,TRBJ1-5,.,.,TGTGCCAGCAGTGAAGGCCTCGACGGTCAGCCCCAGCATTTT,CASSEGLDGQPQHF
TRBV3-1,TRBJ2-3,.,.,TGTGCCAGCAGCCAAGAAACCAGATGGGGCACAGATACGCAGTATTTT,CASSQETRWGTDTQYF
TRBV4-2,TRBJ2-7,.,few,TGTGCCAGCAGCCAAGAATGGACGGCGGGCTACGAGCAGTACTTC,CASSQEWTAGYEQYF
TRBV10-3,TRBJ2-3,.,many,TGTGCCATCAGTGAGGAGAATGGGGCAGATACGCAGTATTTT,CAISEENGADTQYF
TRBV4-2,TRBJ1-2,TRBD1,.,TGTGCCAGCAGCCCCTGGACAGGGACTCAAAGTGGCTACACCTTC,CASSPWTGTQSGYTF
TRBV6-2/TRBV6-3,TRBJ2-1,.,few,TGTGCCAGCAGTTACTCGTGGGGATATGAGCAGTTCTTC,CASSYSWGYEQFF
TRBV7-3,TRBJ2-3,TRBD2,.,TGTGCCAGCAGCTTAACCCTAGCGGGGGGGCCAGTGACAGATACGCAGTATTTT,CASSLTLAGGPVTDTQYF
TRBV6-1,TRBJ2-3,.,.,TGTGCCAGCAGTGAACAGGACGGGGTGGGCACAGATACGCAGTATTTT,CASSEQDGVGTDTQYF
TRBV20-1,TRBJ1-4,.,.,TGCAGTGCTTCCCCAGGTTGGCCTAATGAAAAACTGTTTTTT,CSASPGWPNEKLFF
TRBV6-1,TRBJ2-7,.,.,TGTACCAGCAGTGAAGAGGAAGCGTCAACCTACGAGCAGTACTTC,CTSSEEEASTYEQYF
TRBV20-1,TRBJ2-5,.,few,TGCAGTGCTAGACACCCCGTTGGGCAGATCAATCAAGAGACCCAGTACTTC,CSARHPVGQINQETQYF
TRBV4-3,TRBJ2-7,.,.,TGCGCCAGCAGCCAAGAATCCGGGGGCGGGTACGAGCAGTACTTC,CASSQESGGGYEQYF
TRBV9,TRBJ2-3,TRBD2,.,TGTGCCAGCAGCGTCTTCGGCGGGGGAGAGCCGGATACGCAGTATTTT,CASSVFGGGEPDTQYF
TRBV5-1,TRBJ2-3,.,.,TGCGCCAGCAGCTTGGTGGTGGGATACACAGATACGCAGTATTTT,CASSLVVGYTDTQYF
TRBV18,TRBJ2-5,.,.,TGTGCCAGCTCAACTAACCGGGACGGATCACAAGAGACCCAGTACTTC,CASSTNRDGSQETQYF
TRBV6-6,TRBJ1-2,.,.,TGTGCCAGCAGTTACGGGGGTGAGAACTATGGCTACACCTTC,CASSYGGENYGYTF
TRBV24-1,TRBJ2-6,.,few,TGTGCCACCAGTGAACCTACAGGGTCCGGGGCCAACGTCCTGACTTTC,CATSEPTGSGANVLTF
TRBV12-5,TRBJ2-7,.,.,TGTGCTAGTGAGCCGACGAGGGTCCTTGCCTACGAGCAGTACTTC,CASEPTRVLAYEQYF
TRBV20-1,TRBJ1-5,.,few,TGCAGTGCTAGTAAATCGGTTGTCGGACACCCTAGCAATCAGCCCCAGCATTTT,CSASKSVVGHPSNQPQHF
TRBV4-1,TRBJ1-2,.,once,TGCGCCAGCAGCCCAGAACAACGACGGGGTAACGGCTACACCTTC,CASSPEQRRGNGYTF
TRBV6-2/TRBV6-3,TRBJ2-5,.,.,TGTGCCAGCAGTCCCTCTGGCGCCGAAGAGACCCAGTACTTC,CASSPSGAEETQYF
TRBV7-7,TRBJ2-5,TRBD2,.,TGTGCTAGCAGCTTAGGAGGGACTAGCCAAGAGACCCAGTACTTC,CASSLGGTSQETQYF